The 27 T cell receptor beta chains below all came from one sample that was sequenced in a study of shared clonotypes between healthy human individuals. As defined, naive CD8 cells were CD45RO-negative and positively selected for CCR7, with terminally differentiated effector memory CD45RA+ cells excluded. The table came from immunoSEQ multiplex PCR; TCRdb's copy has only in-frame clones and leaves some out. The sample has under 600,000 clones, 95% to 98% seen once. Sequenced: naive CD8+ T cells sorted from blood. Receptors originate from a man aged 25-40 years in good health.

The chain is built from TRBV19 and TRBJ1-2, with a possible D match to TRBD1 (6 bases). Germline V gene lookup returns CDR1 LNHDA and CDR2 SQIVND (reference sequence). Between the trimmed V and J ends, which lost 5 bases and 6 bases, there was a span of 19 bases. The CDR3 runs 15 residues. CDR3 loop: CASSPSLGQLHGYTF. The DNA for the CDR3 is TGTGCCAGTAGTCCTAGCCTCGGACAGCTCCATGGCTACACCTTC.

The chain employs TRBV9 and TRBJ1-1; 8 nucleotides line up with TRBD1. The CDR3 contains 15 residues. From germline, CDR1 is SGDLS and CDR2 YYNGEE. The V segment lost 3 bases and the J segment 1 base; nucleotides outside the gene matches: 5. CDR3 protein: CASSDPDRENTEAFF. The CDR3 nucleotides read TGTGCCAGCAGCGACCCGGACAGGGAGAACACTGAAGCTTTCTTT.

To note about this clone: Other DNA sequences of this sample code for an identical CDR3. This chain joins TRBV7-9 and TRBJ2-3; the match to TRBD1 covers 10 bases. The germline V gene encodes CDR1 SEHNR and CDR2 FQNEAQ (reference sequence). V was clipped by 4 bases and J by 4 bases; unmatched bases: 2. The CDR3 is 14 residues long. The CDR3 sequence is CASSSGQGADTQYF. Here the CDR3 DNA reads TGTGCCAGCAGCTCCGGACAGGGGGCAGATACGCAGTATTTT.

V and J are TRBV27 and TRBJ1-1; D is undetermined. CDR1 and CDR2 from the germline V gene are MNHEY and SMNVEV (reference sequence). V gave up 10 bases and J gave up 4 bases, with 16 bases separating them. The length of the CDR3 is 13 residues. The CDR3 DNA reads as TGTGCCACGCACCGCGCGAGTGTCACTGAAGCTTTCTTT. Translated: CATHRASVTEAFF.

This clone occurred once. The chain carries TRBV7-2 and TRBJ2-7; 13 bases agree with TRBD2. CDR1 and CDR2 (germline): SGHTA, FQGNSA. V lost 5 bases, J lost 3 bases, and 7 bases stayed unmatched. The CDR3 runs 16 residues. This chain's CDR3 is CASSPWTSGSHYEQYF. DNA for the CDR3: TGTGCCAGCAGCCCCTGGACTAGCGGGAGCCACTACGAGCAGTACTTC.

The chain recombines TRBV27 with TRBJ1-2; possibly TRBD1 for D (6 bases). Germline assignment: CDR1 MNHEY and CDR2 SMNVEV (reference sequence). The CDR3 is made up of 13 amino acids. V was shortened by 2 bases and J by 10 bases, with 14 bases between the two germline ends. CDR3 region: CASSLERGKNYTF. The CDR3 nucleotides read TGTGCCAGCAGTTTAGAGAGGGGGAAGAACTACACCTTC.

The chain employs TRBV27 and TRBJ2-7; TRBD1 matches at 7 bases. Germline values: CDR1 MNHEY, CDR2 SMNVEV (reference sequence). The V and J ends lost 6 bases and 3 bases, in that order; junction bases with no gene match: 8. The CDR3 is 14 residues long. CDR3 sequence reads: CASSRGQTYYEQYF. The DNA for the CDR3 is TGTGCCAGCAGCAGGGGACAGACGTACTACGAGCAGTACTTC.

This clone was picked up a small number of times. In nucleotides, the CDR3 is TGCGCCAGCAGCCCGGACAGGGCTGGGGCCAACGTCCTGACTTTC. This codes for CASSPDRAGANVLTF. This chain connects TRBV5-1 to TRBJ2-6; 8 positions match TRBD1. Trimming at V came to 4 bases and at J to 2 bases, leaving 2 bases not matched to a gene. Germline lookup yields CDR1 SGHRS and CDR2 YFSETQ. This CDR3 region has 15 residues.

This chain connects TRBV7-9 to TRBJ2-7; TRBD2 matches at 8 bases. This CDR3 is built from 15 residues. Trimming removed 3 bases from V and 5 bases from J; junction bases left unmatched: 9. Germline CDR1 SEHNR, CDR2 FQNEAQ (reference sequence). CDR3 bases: TGTGCCAGCAGCTTCGGACCTGGACTAGCCGACGAGCAGTACTTC. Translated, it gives CASSFGPGLADEQYF.

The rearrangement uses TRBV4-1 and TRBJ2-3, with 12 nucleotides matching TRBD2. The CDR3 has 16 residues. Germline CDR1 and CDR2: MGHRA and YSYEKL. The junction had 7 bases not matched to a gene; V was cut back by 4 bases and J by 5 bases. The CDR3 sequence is CASSPWTSGIGDTQYF. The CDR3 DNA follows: TGCGCCAGCAGCCCGTGGACTAGCGGGATAGGAGATACGCAGTATTTT.

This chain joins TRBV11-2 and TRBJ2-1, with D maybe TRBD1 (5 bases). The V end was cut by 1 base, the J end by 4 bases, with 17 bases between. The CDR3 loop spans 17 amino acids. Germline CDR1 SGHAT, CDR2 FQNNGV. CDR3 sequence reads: CASSLVFRTRPYNEQFF. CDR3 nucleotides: TGTGCCAGCAGCTTAGTATTCAGGACACGACCGTACAATGAGCAGTTCTTC. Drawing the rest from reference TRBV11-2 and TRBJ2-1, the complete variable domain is EAGVAQSPRYKIIEKRQSVAFWCNPISGHATLYWYQQILGQGPKLLIQFQNNGVVDDSQLPKDRFSAERLKGVDSTLKIQPAKLEDSAVYLCASSLVFRTRPYNEQFFGPGTRLTVL.

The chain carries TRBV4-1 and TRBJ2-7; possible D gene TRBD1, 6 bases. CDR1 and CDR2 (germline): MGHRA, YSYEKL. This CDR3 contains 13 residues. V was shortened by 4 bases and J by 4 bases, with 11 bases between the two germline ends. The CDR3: CASSPPTGYEQYF. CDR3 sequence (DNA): TGCGCCAGCAGCCCTCCCACAGGGTACGAGCAGTACTTC.

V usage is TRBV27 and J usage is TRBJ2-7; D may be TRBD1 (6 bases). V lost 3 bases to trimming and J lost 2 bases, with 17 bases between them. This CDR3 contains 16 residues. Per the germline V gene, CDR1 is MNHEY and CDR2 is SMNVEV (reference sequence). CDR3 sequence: CASSFSAGQLTYEQYF. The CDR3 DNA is TGTGCCAGCAGTTTCTCCGCAGGACAGCTGACCTACGAGCAGTACTTC.

CDR3 loop: CASSEAVGVEQFF. DNA of the CDR3: TGTGCCAGCAGTGAAGCGGTGGGGGTTGAGCAGTTCTTC. The chain joins TRBV2 to TRBJ2-1; D tentatively fits TRBD1 or TRBD2 (5 bases each). The V and J ends lost 0 bases and 9 bases respectively, with 9 bases between them. The V gene's germline CDR1 is SNHLY and CDR2 FYNNEI. The CDR3 is 13 residues long.

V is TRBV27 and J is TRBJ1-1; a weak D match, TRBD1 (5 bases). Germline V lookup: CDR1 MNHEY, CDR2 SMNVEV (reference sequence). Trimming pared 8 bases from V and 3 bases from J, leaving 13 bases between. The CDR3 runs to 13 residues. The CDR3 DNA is TGTGCCAGCTCCCAGGGTAGGGACACTGAAGCTTTCTTT. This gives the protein CASSQGRDTEAFF.

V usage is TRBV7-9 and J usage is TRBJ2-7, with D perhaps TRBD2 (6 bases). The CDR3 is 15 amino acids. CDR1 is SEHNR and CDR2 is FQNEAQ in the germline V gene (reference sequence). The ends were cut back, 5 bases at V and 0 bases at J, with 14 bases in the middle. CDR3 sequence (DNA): TGTGCCAGCAGCCCTCTAGCGATGAGCTCCTACGAGCAGTACTTC. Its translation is CASSPLAMSSYEQYF. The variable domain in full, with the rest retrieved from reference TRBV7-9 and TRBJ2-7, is DTGVSQNPRHKITKRGQNVTFRCDPISEHNRLYWYRQTLGQGPEFLTYFQNEAQLEKSRLLSDRFSAERPKGSFSTLEIQRTEQGDSAMYLCASSPLAMSSYEQYFGPGTRLTVT.

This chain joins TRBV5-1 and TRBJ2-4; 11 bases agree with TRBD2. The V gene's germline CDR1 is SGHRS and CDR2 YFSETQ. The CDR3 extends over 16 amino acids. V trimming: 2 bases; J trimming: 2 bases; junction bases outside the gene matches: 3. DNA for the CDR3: TGCGCCAGCAGCTTACTAGCGGGAGCTACCAAAAACATTCAGTACTTC. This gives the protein CASSLLAGATKNIQYF.

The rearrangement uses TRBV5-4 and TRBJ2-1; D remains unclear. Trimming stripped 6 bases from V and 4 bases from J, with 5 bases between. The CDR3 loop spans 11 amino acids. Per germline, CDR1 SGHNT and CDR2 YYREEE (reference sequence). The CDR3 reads CASTSYNEQFF. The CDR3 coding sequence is TGTGCCAGCACCTCATACAATGAGCAGTTCTTC. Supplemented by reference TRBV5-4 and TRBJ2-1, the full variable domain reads ETGVTQSPTHLIKTRGQQVTLRCSSQSGHNTVSWYQQALGQGPQFIFQYYREEENGRGNFPPRFSGLQFPNYSSELNVNALELDDSALYLCASTSYNEQFFGPGTRLTVL.

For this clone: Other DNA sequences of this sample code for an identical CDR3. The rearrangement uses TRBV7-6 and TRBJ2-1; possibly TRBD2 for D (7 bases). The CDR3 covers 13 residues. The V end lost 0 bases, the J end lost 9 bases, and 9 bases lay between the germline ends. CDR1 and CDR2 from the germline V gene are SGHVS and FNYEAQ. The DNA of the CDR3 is TGTGCCAGCAGCTTAGCGGGAGGGGGTGAGCAGTTCTTC. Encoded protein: CASSLAGGGEQFF. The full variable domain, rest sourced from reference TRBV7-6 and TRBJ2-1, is GAGVSQSPRYKVTKRGQDVALRCDPISGHVSLYWYRQALGQGPEFLTYFNYEAQQDKSGLPNDRFSAERPEGSISTLTIQRTEQRDSAMYRCASSLAGGGEQFFGPGTRLTVL.

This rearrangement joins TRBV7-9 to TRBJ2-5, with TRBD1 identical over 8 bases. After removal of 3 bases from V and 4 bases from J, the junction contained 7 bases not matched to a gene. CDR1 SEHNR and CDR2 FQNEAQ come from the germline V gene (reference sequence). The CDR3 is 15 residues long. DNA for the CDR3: TGTGCCAGCAGCTTCCCGGACAGGGCGTTAGAGACCCAGTACTTC. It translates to CASSFPDRALETQYF.

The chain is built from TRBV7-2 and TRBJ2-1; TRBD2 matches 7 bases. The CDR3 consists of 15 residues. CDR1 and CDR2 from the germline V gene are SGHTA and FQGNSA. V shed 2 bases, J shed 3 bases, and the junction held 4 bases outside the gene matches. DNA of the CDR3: TGTGCCAGCAGCTTATATATAGCGGGCTACAATGAGCAGTTCTTC. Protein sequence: CASSLYIAGYNEQFF.

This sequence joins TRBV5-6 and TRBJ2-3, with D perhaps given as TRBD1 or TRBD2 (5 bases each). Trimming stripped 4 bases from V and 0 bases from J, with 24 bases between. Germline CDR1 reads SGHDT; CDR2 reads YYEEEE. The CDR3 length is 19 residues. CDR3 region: CASSLPPGAINRSTDTQYF. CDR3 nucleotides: TGTGCCAGCAGCCTGCCCCCCGGGGCCATCAATCGAAGCACAGATACGCAGTATTTT.

CDR3: CASSEGNTIYF. The CDR3 DNA reads as TGTGCCAGCAGCGAAGGAAACACCATATATTTT. The chain joins TRBV9 to TRBJ1-3; D is uncertain. V lost 3 bases, J lost 4 bases, and 2 bases lay in between. Looked up from germline, CDR1 is SGDLS and CDR2 is YYNGEE. The CDR3 extends over 11 amino acids.

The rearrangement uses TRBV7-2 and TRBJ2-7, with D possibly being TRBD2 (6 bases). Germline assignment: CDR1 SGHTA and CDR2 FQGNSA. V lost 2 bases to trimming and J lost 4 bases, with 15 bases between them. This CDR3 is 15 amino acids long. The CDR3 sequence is CASSLPLGLIYEQYF. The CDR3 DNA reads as TGTGCCAGCAGCTTACCTTTGGGACTGATATACGAGCAGTACTTC.

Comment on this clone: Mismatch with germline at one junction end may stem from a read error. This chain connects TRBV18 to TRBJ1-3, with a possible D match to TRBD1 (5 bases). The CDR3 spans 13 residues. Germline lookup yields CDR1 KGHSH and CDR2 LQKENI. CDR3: CASSPMDNSPFNF. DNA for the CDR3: TGTGCCAGCTCACCAATGGACAATTCGCCGTTCAATTTT.

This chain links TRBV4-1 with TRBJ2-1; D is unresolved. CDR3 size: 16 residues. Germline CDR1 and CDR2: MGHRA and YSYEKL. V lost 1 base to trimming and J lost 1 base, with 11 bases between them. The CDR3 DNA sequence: TGCGCCAGCAGCCAAGCGGGTATTGGGTCCTACAATGAGCAGTTCTTC. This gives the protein CASSQAGIGSYNEQFF.

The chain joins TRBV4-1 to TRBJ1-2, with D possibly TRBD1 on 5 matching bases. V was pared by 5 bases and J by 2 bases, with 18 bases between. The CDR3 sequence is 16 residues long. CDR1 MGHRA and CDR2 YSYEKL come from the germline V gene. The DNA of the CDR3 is TGCGCCAGCAGCGGACAAAGGTCGGGCTGGAACTATGGCTACACCTTC. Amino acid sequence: CASSGQRSGWNYGYTF.